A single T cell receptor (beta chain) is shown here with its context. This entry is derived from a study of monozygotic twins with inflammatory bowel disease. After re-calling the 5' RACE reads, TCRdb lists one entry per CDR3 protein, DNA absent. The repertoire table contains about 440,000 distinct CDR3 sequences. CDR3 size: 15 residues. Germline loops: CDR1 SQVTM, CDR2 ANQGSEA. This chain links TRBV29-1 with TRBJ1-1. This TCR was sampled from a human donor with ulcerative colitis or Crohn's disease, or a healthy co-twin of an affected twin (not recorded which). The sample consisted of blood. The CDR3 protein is CSVSWGGSGNTEAFF.